Listed below are T cell receptor beta chains from one sample, sequenced in a study of T cells in Graves' hyperthyroidism and ophthalmopathy. Each CDR3 protein is one row after TCRdb ran MiXCR on the multiplex PCR reads. The repertoire includes more than 250,000 distinct CDR3 sequences, roughly 15% of them detected once, and 30% sits in the top ten. Material: blood. All receptors come from a woman in her 50s with Graves' hyperthyroidism that later progressed to Graves' ophthalmopathy. Each CDR3 is given with its conserved first and last residue. Fields, in order: V gene, D gene, clone size, J gene, CDR3 DNA, CDR3 protein. D genes are given only for firm matches. Only some rows state a clone size, as once, few, many or a class for expanded clones.

>TRBV3-1|TRBD2|many|TRBJ2-7
TGTGCCAGCAGCCAAGGAGCGGGAGGCGGAGAGCAGTACTTC
CASSQGAGGGEQYF
>TRBV6-1|TRBD2|NA|TRBJ2-1
TGTGCCAGCAGTGAAGATTGGGCTAGCGGCTACAATGAGCAGTTCTTC
CASSEDWASGYNEQFF
>TRBV11-2|NA|many|TRBJ2-7
TGTGCCAGCAGCTTAGAGGGTCAGGGAAAGCAGTACTTC
CASSLEGQGKQYF
>TRBV28|NA|many|TRBJ2-5
TGTGCCAGCAGTCAGGGGCAAGAGACCCAGTACTTC
CASSQGQETQYF
>TRBV5-8|NA|NA|TRBJ1-1
TGTGCCAGCAGCCCACCTCGCCGGACTGAAGCTTTCTTT
CASSPPRRTEAFF
>TRBV12-3/TRBV12-4|TRBD2|NA|TRBJ2-7
TGTGCCAGCACCCATGGAGCGGGATCTACCTACGAGCAGTACTTC
CASTHGAGSTYEQYF
>TRBV20-1|NA|many|TRBJ1-5
TGCAGTGCTAGAGTGGCAGGGAATCACAATCAGCCCCAGCATTTT
CSARVAGNHNQPQHF
>TRBV7-2|TRBD2|many|TRBJ2-5
TGTGCCAGCAGCTTAGATAGTAGCGGGACGAAGACCCAGTACTTC
CASSLDSSGTKTQYF
>TRBV27|NA|many|TRBJ2-7
TGTGCCAGCAGCTTTACCGGGGCTAACTACGAGCAGTACTTC
CASSFTGANYEQYF
>TRBV11-2|NA|NA|TRBJ2-1
TGTGCCAGCAGCTCCGACCCGAACAATGAGCAGTTCTTC
CASSSDPNNEQFF
>TRBV5-5|TRBD2|many|TRBJ2-3
TGTGCCAGCAGCGGTACAGCGGGGGATACGCAGTATTTT
CASSGTAGDTQYF
>TRBV29-1|NA|many|TRBJ1-2
TGCAGCGTTGAGGCAGGGCCTCTTAACTATGGCTACACCTTC
CSVEAGPLNYGYTF
>TRBV25-1|NA|many|TRBJ2-1
TGTGCCAGCCAGGCGGCAGCGCTTTACAATGAGCAGTTCTTC
CASQAAALYNEQFF
>TRBV27|NA|many|TRBJ2-1
TGTGCCAGCAGACCAAGGGGTACCTACAATGAGCAGTTCTTC
CASRPRGTYNEQFF
>TRBV12-3/TRBV12-4|TRBD2|many|TRBJ2-5
TGTGCCAGCAGTTTAGGGAGGGTAGCGGGAGGGACCGAGACCCAGTACTTC
CASSLGRVAGGTETQYF
>TRBV2|TRBD1|many|TRBJ1-2
TGTGCCAGCAGAGGACAGGGTAATAACTATGGCTACACCTTC
CASRGQGNNYGYTF
>TRBV19|NA|NA|TRBJ1-2
TGTGCCAGTAGTATCGGACAGCAAGCTAACTATGGCTACACCTTC
CASSIGQQANYGYTF
>TRBV20-1|TRBD2|NA|TRBJ2-1
TGCAGTGCTAGGGAGGCGGGGGCGGGAGGGGTATACAATGAGCAGTTCTTC
CSAREAGAGGVYNEQFF
>TRBV27|NA|many|TRBJ2-7
TGTGCCAGCAGTTTATCGCCTGGGGGTAGCGAGCAGTACTTC
CASSLSPGGSEQYF
>TRBV20-1|NA|many|TRBJ1-5
TGCAGTGCTAGAGAATCAGGGGACCAGCCCCAGCATTTT
CSARESGDQPQHF
>TRBV2|TRBD1|NA|TRBJ1-3
TGTGCCAGCAGTGCGGACAGGGCCGATAATCCCTCTGGAAACACCATATATTTT
CASSADRADNPSGNTIYF
>TRBV15|NA|many|TRBJ1-1
TGTGCCACCAGCAGAGATAGGGTCGAGTCCATGAACACTGAAGCTTTCTTT
CATSRDRVESMNTEAFF
>TRBV20-1|NA|few|TRBJ2-5
TGCAGTGCTAGAGGACTCCGGCACTACTTC
CSARGLRHYF
>TRBV5-1|NA|many|TRBJ1-2
TGCGCCAGCAGCTTAAGAGGATCCTACACCTTC
CASSLRGSYTF
>TRBV2|NA|many|TRBJ1-1
TGTGCCAGCAGTGTAGGGGGGATGGCTGAAGCTTTCTTT
CASSVGGMAEAFF
>TRBV2|NA|many|TRBJ2-1
TGTGCCAGCAGTGCCTCTGGGCGTGAGCAGTTCTTC
CASSASGREQFF
>TRBV12-3/TRBV12-4|TRBD2|many|TRBJ2-3
TGTGCCAGCAGTTCGGGACTAGCGGGAAGCACAGATACGCAGTATTTT
CASSSGLAGSTDTQYF
>TRBV20-1|NA|many|TRBJ1-6
TGCAGTGCTCCCCGAGGGAGGGGGAACTATAATTCACCCCTCCACTTT
CSAPRGRGNYNSPLHF
>TRBV28|TRBD2|many|TRBJ2-5
TGTGCCAGCAGTTGGGGGGGGGAGACCCAGTACTTC
CASSWGGETQYF
>TRBV12-3/TRBV12-4|NA|many|TRBJ2-2
TGTGCCAGCAGCCTCCAGAACAGTCCCCCCGGGGAGCTGTTTTTT
CASSLQNSPPGELFF
>TRBV14|NA|few|TRBJ1-5
TGTGCCAGCAGCCAAGATGAAGGACCCCAGCATTTT
CASSQDEGPQHF
>TRBV3-1|NA|many|TRBJ2-7
TGTGCCAGCAGCCGAGCGGGCAGCTACGAGCAGTACTTC
CASSRAGSYEQYF
>TRBV5-5|NA|NA|TRBJ2-3
TGTGCCAGCAGCTTGGCCCAGGGGTGGACCACAGATACGCAGTATTTT
CASSLAQGWTTDTQYF
>TRBV11-2|TRBD1|many|TRBJ1-2
TGTGCCAGCAGCCTGACGGGACAGGGAGGCTATGGCTACACCTTC
CASSLTGQGGYGYTF
>TRBV9|NA|few|TRBJ2-1
TGTGCCAGCAGCCCAGGGGGGACGTCGATCTATGAGCAGTTCTTC
CASSPGGTSIYEQFF
>TRBV9|TRBD2|many|TRBJ2-1
TGTGCCAGCAGCGTAAGGGCGGGAGAGGGCAATGAGCAGTTCTTC
CASSVRAGEGNEQFF
>TRBV28|TRBD1|many|TRBJ2-7
TGTGCCAGCAGCCTGGACAGGGCCTACTCCTACGAGCAGTACTTC
CASSLDRAYSYEQYF
>TRBV11-2|TRBD1|many|TRBJ2-7
TGTGCCAGCAGCTCCGGGACAGCCTCCTACGAGCAGTACTTC
CASSSGTASYEQYF
>TRBV3-1|TRBD1|few|TRBJ2-3
TGTGCCAGCAGCTCCGGGACAGGGGTGAGAGATACGCAGTATTTT
CASSSGTGVRDTQYF
>TRBV19|TRBD1|many|TRBJ1-1
TGTGCCAGCAGCCGGGGACAGCCCACCACTGAAGCTTTCTTT
CASSRGQPTTEAFF
>TRBV10-3|TRBD2|many|TRBJ2-7
TGTGCCATCTTACGCGGGAGTACTGGCGAGCAGTACTTC
CAILRGSTGEQYF
>TRBV5-1|TRBD1|many|TRBJ2-7
TGCGCCAGCAGCTTGTTCCGACAGGGATCCTACGAGCAGTACTTC
CASSLFRQGSYEQYF
>TRBV3-1|TRBD1|many|TRBJ1-2
TGTGCCAGCAGCCCGGACAGGCGCCATGGCTACACCTTC
CASSPDRRHGYTF
>TRBV18|NA|NA|TRBJ2-7
TGTGCCAGCTCACCGATGAGGGAGAGATCCTACGAGCAGTACTTC
CASSPMRERSYEQYF
>TRBV6-1|NA|many|TRBJ2-1
TGTGCCAGCAGCCCCACAGGTTTCTCCTACAATGAGCAGTTCTTC
CASSPTGFSYNEQFF
>TRBV24-1|NA|NA|TRBJ2-7
TGTGCCACCAGTGACCCCCACGAGCGGTACTTC
CATSDPHERYF
>TRBV30|NA|many|TRBJ2-1
TGTGCCTGGGTCCGGGCGGGACGTTACAATGAGCAGTTCTTC
CAWVRAGRYNEQFF